This T cell receptor (beta chain) stems from a study of cytomegalovirus exposure and HLA in healthy donors (dated by TCRdb to 2016 to 2017). About the full investigation: An earlier analysis of roughly 610 of the donors reported approximately 300 Gb of sequence data and about 120 million unique TCR beta sequences obtained from 180 million or so T cells. Roughly 310 gigabases of sequencing data and around 87 million unique TCR sequences were included in an early release covering roughly 600 HLA-typed donors. Among the roughly 400 genotyped donors, approximately 82% belonged to the genetic ancestry cluster associated with self-reported Caucasian donors. The study was designed to test whether signatures of past pathogen exposure could be identified by cataloging public T cell receptors. Using immunosequencing, the study profiled T cell repertoires from about 610 subjects and related those repertoires to cytomegalovirus serostatus. A separate validation cohort of 100 to 150 different subjects was used in addition to the 666-subject first cohort. High-throughput TCR immunosequencing, statistical association of individual TCRs with disease status, and machine learning were combined to predict cytomegalovirus infection status. To study patterns of TCR occurrence, a later analysis re-analyzed previously published TCR beta repertoires from more than 550 donors and added high-resolution HLA genotyping. The later analysis used no new phenotypic data to find candidate immune exposures, relying instead on TCR beta sequences and their occurrence across donors. In an earlier analysis of 587 of the donors, high-throughput TCR beta sequencing was used to judge whether each TCR beta V gene segment behaved as functional or pseudogenic. Donor age, sex, ethnicity and CMV serostatus were collected together with the repertoire data. In a later genetic analysis, genome-wide SNP genotypes for about 55% of the roughly 700 donors were used, and that subset was treated as a discovery cohort. All discovery cohort repertoires had been generated using a single sequencing platform. HLA typing covered class I and class II loci at four-digit resolution. The number of typed donors differed by locus: 629-630 for A, B, C, DRB1 and DQB1; approximately 530 for DQA1; approximately 600 for DPA1; and roughly 450 for DPB1. Four or five DR-DQ haplotypes were treated as single units for association and clustering because of strong linkage in the cohort. Among around 400 genotyped donors of the cohort, an average of about 240,000 unique TCR beta nucleotide sequences were sequenced per donor, about a sixth of them non-productive.

The protocol used for the library was the immunoSEQ multiplex PCR assay. For the multiplex PCR, a mixture combining 60 forward primers for TCR Vbeta segments and 13 reverse primers for TCR Jbeta segments was used. A multiplex PCR assay on genomic DNA amplified the CDR3 region of rearranged TCR beta genes. The Illumina HiSeq System was used to sequence the amplified TCR beta libraries as 87-base-pair reads. The paper's processing steps were these. Across the 500 to 700 repertoires, a later analysis counted tens of millions of unique TCR beta chains, some 11 million of which were shared by at least two donors. To remove PCR and sequencing errors, raw reads were error-corrected and collapsed into unique sequences using a nearest-neighbor algorithm that merged closely related sequences. To assign V, D and J gene segments, CDR3 sequences were aligned to IMGT reference sequences. Each retained sequence needed at least a six-nucleotide match to both a V gene segment and a J gene segment. Rearrangements were classified as productive when the CDR3 lacked stop codons and remained in frame with V and J, and all other rearrangements were classified as non-productive. Following IMGT convention, CDR3 was defined as the stretch from the second conserved V-encoded cysteine up to the conserved J-encoded phenylalanine. The earlier analysis of some 540 of the donors excluded any sequence lacking an unambiguous match to a single V gene segment. An earlier analysis of 587 of the donors classified V segments as functional when productive rearrangements were above 56.7% and as segregating when the standard deviation between donors was above 5%. To diagnose cytomegalovirus status from the catalog of TCR beta chain sequences, a statistical classification framework was built. A later analysis assigned V and J genes by comparing TCR nucleotide sequences with IMGT/GENE-DB human TR gene sequences. The TCRdist pipeline was used in a later analysis to assign CDR3 sequences and most-parsimonious VDJ recombination scenarios. A later analysis defined each TCR beta chain by its CDR3 amino acid sequence plus V-gene family, and excluded reads lacking a unique V-gene family. To address suspected cross-contamination and a sequencing artifact, a later analysis removed a few hundred highly shared, low-generation-probability nucleotide sequences. In a later analysis, a clonal expansion index for each public chain was calculated from normalized within-repertoire ranks of inferred template counts. A later analysis computed generation probabilities with a VDJ recombination model fitted to out-of-frame rearrangements, and checked the results against IGoR. Hypergeometric tests were used in a later analysis to score TCR-TCR, TCR-HLA and TCR-CMV co-occurrence, with a repertoire-size bias correction applied to the TCR pairs. False discovery rates were estimated in a later analysis by permuting HLA or CMV assignments 20 times. In a later analysis, co-occurring TCRs were grouped using DBSCAN, with TCRdist sequence similarity added in when clustering inside HLA-allele-positive subsets. For co-occurrence clustering, repertoires with fewer than 30,000 or more than 120,000 public chains were excluded, along with a handful of repertoires with anomalous nucleotide sharing. TCRdb carries this immuneACCESS record with in-frame sequences only. Its versions omit some clonotypes, under half of them owing to an unresolved V gene in the studies checked, with the rest unexplained. V and J calls and clone size come straight from that table; D and trimming were deduced from the DNA. The sample yields 150,000 to 200,000 clones; around 76% were counted once. Over 2% of the sample is held by the ten biggest clonotypes.

This clone was detected only once. What this receptor recognizes is not known. There are no base qualities to consult, and no much larger clone falls within one base. In total, roughly 710 healthy bone marrow donors made up the cohort. At the time of sampling, every cohort member was nominally healthy, though immune exposures that went unrecorded were likely present. The donor was CMV seronegative and belonged to the group of over 300 seronegative cohort members. Every donor gave a peripheral blood sample, and the peripheral blood mononuclear cells from that sample were used for TCR beta sequencing. Genomic DNA extraction from the blood cell samples was performed with the Qiagen DNeasy Blood Extraction Kit. General findings and caveats noted by the study authors: A later analysis found that TCR association rates varied across HLA loci, with DRB1 alleles showing the most associated TCRs and HLA-C alleles the fewest. The classifier was reported to diagnose cytomegalovirus status with high specificity and sensitivity in both the original and validation cohorts. Assigning TCR associations to individual alleles was difficult when HLA alleles, especially DR and DQ, strongly co-occurred. Most TCR sequences were seen in very few donors, while some public TCRs were found in many individuals. In an earlier analysis of 587 of the donors, most TCR beta V segments appeared in productive rearrangements about 90% or about 30% of the time, broadly matching IMGT annotations. Sequencing depth was assumed to be roughly uniform across donors in the presence/absence analyses, though that assumption may not hold. The earlier analysis of 587 of the donors excluded fewer than 20 rarely observed V segments, including chromosome 9 orphons, because counts were too low. A group of highly shared sequence variants was considered likely to be a technical artifact of the sequencing pipeline. In a later analysis, HLA-associated TCR beta chains were found to be more clonally expanded and to have lower generation probabilities than equally common non-associated chains. Correlated functional status among segregating V segments might be attributable to linkage disequilibrium, but an unknown experimental factor could not be ruled out. CMV serostatus was the only immune exposure information available for the cohort. The authors suggested that the approach could potentially be extended to other disease states and immunological phenotypes. A later analysis associated approximately 17,000 TCR beta sequences with specific HLA alleles at a false discovery rate of 0.05. Most CMV-associated TCR beta chains appeared to be HLA-restricted in a later analysis, and the HLA associations seemed to be driven largely by CMV exposure. Several of the top co-occurrence clusters appeared to be linked to parvovirus B19, influenza, CMV and Epstein-Barr virus, according to a later analysis. According to a later genetic analysis, donors in an Asian-associated ancestry cluster had fewer N-insertions in productive TCRs than the approximately 690-donor mean. A further reported finding was that TCR beta sequences accurately predicted the HLA-A and HLA-B alleles for most subjects in the first cohort. In the study, roughly 160 TCR beta chains were listed as associated with cytomegalovirus. Some IMGT-functional V segments, including TRBV6-2 and TRBV6-3, could not be distinguished by the 87-base-pair reads and were therefore excluded. Because HLA typing was missing for some donors at each locus, association tests included only the typed subset. In vitro tests confirmed that three of the cytomegalovirus-associated TCR beta chains recognize cytomegalovirus antigens. The cohort was sequenced for TCR beta chains only, and without alpha or paired-chain data the features that could be detected were limited. V-gene and J-gene trimming of TCR beta chains was associated with a missense DCLRE1C variant in a later genetic analysis, and the association was replicated in an independent cohort.

CDR1 and CDR2 (SGHRS, YFSETQ) derive from the germline V gene. The CDR3 sequence holds 12 residues, the cysteine and phenylalanine included. The entry retains the CDR3 DNA only, 36 bases that are in frame from base 1. The germline V end is reduced by 7 bases and the J end by 9 bases; junction bases left unmatched: 4. This clonotype was obtained from a female donor in good health and CMV-seronegative. What was sequenced was PBMCs. The chain is made from TRBV5-1 and TRBJ2-5; 12 junctional bases match TRBD2. The nucleotide sequence reads TGCGCCAGCGGTCTAGCGGGAGGGCCCCAGTACTTC. This is translated as CASGLAGGPQYF.